Following are 24 T cell receptor beta chains from one sample sequenced in a study of T cells in Graves' hyperthyroidism and ophthalmopathy. RNA transcripts yielded amplified TCR beta CDR3 regions. RT-PCR in the first round (using the HTBI primer set) targeted the TCR CDR3. From the multiplex PCR reads, TCRdb called clonotypes with MiXCR, one entry per CDR3 protein. The table lists around 690,000 distinct CDR3 sequences, 15% to 20% of them singletons. Sample: blood. The origin of the receptors is a man over 45 with Graves' hyperthyroidism.

V and J are TRBV6-5 and TRBJ2-7, with 8 bases lining up with TRBD1. CDR3 length equals 14 residues. Trimming removed 0 bases from V and 3 bases from J; junction bases left unmatched: 1. CDR1 is MNHEY and CDR2 is SVGAGI in the germline V gene. The CDR3 coding sequence is TGTGCCAGCAGTTACTCACAGGGGGTCTACGAGCAGTACTTC. Amino acid sequence: CASSYSQGVYEQYF.

This clonotype was counted only a few times. CDR3 DNA sequence: TGTGCCAGCACTCTCTCCGCCGCCGAGCAGTACTTC. Protein sequence: CASTLSAAEQYF. The chain has TRBV2 and TRBJ2-7; no definite D call. The V gene's germline CDR1 is SNHLY and CDR2 FYNNEI. The V end was cut by 7 bases, the J end by 6 bases, with 13 bases between. The CDR3 is 12 amino acids.

This clonotype has a single count. The genes are TRBV2 and TRBJ1-5; D may be TRBD1 (6 bases). CDR1 and CDR2 (germline): SNHLY, FYNNEI. The CDR3 loop spans 17 amino acids. Trimming removed 5 bases at V and 1 base at J, with 18 bases between. CDR3 nucleotides: TGTGCCAGCAGTACCGGGGTAGGAGGGGGAAGCAATCAGCCCCAGCATTTT. Amino acids: CASSTGVGGGSNQPQHF. Full variable domain (remainder filled in from reference TRBV2 and TRBJ1-5): EPEVTQTPSHQVTQMGQEVILRCVPISNHLYFYWYRQILGQKVEFLVSFYNNEISEKSEIFDDQFSVERPDGSNFTLKIRSTKLEDSAMYFCASSTGVGGGSNQPQHFGDGTRLSIL.

This clonotype has a count of ten or more. The chain has TRBV27 and TRBJ2-1; 8 bases fit TRBD2. Germline V gene data show CDR1 as MNHEY and CDR2 as SMNVEV (reference sequence). V dropped 7 bases and J dropped 3; count of bases not matched to a gene: 5. The CDR3 is made up of 14 amino acids. CDR3 in amino acids: CASNGAGGYNEQFF. The CDR3 bases are TGTGCCAGCAATGGGGCGGGAGGCTACAATGAGCAGTTCTTC.

This clonotype was seen only a few times. The rearrangement links TRBV28 to TRBJ2-7; D is possibly TRBD2 (5 bases). Trimming removed 10 bases from V and 5 bases from J, with 15 bases in between. CDR1 MDHEN and CDR2 SYDVKM come from the germline V gene. The CDR3 totals 12 residues. The CDR3 DNA follows: TGTGCCACCCGGGGTTTTCCGGACGAGCAGTACTTC. This codes for CATRGFPDEQYF.

This clonotype was detected a few times. CDR3 protein: CASSTAGGGSYEQYF. The CDR3 DNA is TGCGCCAGCAGCACGGCCGGCGGGGGCTCCTACGAGCAGTACTTC. The chain carries TRBV5-1 and TRBJ2-7; TRBD2 aligns across 7 bases. V lost 4 bases to trimming and J lost 0 bases; unmatched junction nucleotides: 7. The CDR3 consists of 15 residues. CDR1 and CDR2 from the germline V gene are SGHRS and YFSETQ.

This clonotype was recorded many times. The V call is TRBV15, the J call TRBJ2-5; no definite D call. Germline CDR1 and CDR2: LNHNV and YYDKDF (reference sequence). The CDR3 is 14 residues long. V lost 0 bases and J 2 bases, leaving 7 bases between the germline ends. The CDR3 DNA sequence: TGTGCCACCAGCAGAGACTCGGTACAAGAGACCCAGTACTTC. Amino acids: CATSRDSVQETQYF. The complete variable domain, with remaining parts taken from reference TRBV15 and TRBJ2-5, reads DAMVIQNPRYQVTQFGKPVTLSCSQTLNHNVMYWYQQKSSQAPKLLFHYYDKDFNNEADTPDNFQSRRPNTSFCFLDIRSPGLGDTAMYLCATSRDSVQETQYFGPGTRLLVL.

On this clonotype: A much larger clone sits a single nucleotide away, making a read error possible. This chain joins TRBV11-2 and TRBJ2-5, with TRBD2 identical over 7 bases. Germline CDR1 and CDR2: SGHAT and FQNNGV. CDR3 size: 16 residues. For the CDR3, the DNA is TGTGCCAGCAGCTTAGATCTAGCGGAGTTACAAGAGTCCCAGTACTTC. It translates to CASSLDLAELQESQYF.

Many counts were recorded for this clonotype. The rearrangement links TRBV28 to TRBJ2-7; TRBD2 might be the D (6 bases). Looked up from germline, CDR1 is MDHEN and CDR2 is SYDVKM. The CDR3 is made up of 15 amino acids. The V end was cut by 5 bases, the J end by 0 bases, with 14 bases between. The chain's CDR3 is CASSRDWSSSYEQYF. The DNA for the CDR3 is TGTGCCAGCAGTCGGGACTGGTCCAGCTCCTACGAGCAGTACTTC.

The sample holds many counts of this clonotype. The rearrangement links TRBV12-3 or TRBV12-4 to TRBJ2-2; D remains ambiguous. The CDR3 has 11 amino acids. The V end was cut by 7 bases, the J end by 9 bases, with 9 bases between. Here the CDR3 DNA reads TGTGCCAGCACCCAGTCTAGGGAGCTGTTTTTT. It specifies CASTQSRELFF.

This sequence joins TRBV6-5 and TRBJ1-1, with D perhaps matching TRBD1 (5 bases). Deletions cut 0 bases from V and 5 bases from J, with 19 bases between. CDR1 and CDR2 from the germline V gene are MNHEY and SVGAGI. The CDR3 has 17 residues. The CDR3 is CASSYSGGGGRWTEAFF. The CDR3 DNA reads as TGTGCCAGCAGTTACTCGGGGGGTGGGGGGAGATGGACTGAAGCTTTCTTT.

The rearrangement joins TRBV18 to TRBJ1-5; the D is unclear. V was pared by 3 bases and J by 6 bases, with 9 bases between. Germline V gene sequence: CDR1 KGHSH, CDR2 LQKENI. This CDR3 contains 13 residues. CDR3 sequence (DNA): TGTGCCAGCTCACCTAAGGAAGGTCAGCCCCAGCATTTT. Protein product: CASSPKEGQPQHF.

V gene TRBV28 combines with J gene TRBJ1-5; no clear D. The germline V gene has CDR1 MDHEN and CDR2 SYDVKM. CDR3 size: 15 residues. The V and J ends lost 6 bases and 4 bases respectively, with 16 bases between them. The CDR3 sequence is CASSPTSPANQPQHF. CDR3 nucleotides: TGTGCCAGCAGCCCGACTAGCCCCGCTAATCAGCCCCAGCATTTT.

This clonotype appeared many times. The V gene is TRBV6-2 or TRBV6-3, the J gene TRBJ1-1, with D unclear. The CDR3 is 14 amino acids. Trimming took off 1 base at V and 2 bases at J, with 8 bases between the two ends. Germline V CDR1 and CDR2: MNHEY, SVGEGT. CDR3 sequence reads: CASSYFAGNTEAFF. CDR3 DNA: TGTGCCAGCAGTTACTTTGCGGGAAACACTGAAGCTTTCTTT.

This clonotype was detected many times. A junction boundary mismatches the germline segment, possibly from a read error. V is TRBV6-1 and J is TRBJ2-1; TRBD1 matches 9 bases. Germline V lookup: CDR1 MNHNS, CDR2 SASEGT. The length of the CDR3 is 15 residues. In nucleotides, the CDR3 is TGTGCCAGCAGTTCCGGGACAGGGCCCTACAATGAGCAGTCCTTC. The encoded protein is CASSSGTGPYNEQSF.

This clonotype was seen many times. The chain uses TRBV28 and TRBJ2-5; TRBD1 matches 10 bases. This CDR3 is built from 16 residues. Germline CDR1 is MDHEN and CDR2 is SYDVKM. V shed 5 bases and J 5 bases; nucleotides not matched to a gene: 11. The CDR3 loop reads CASSPWRTGGGETQYF. The DNA for the CDR3 is TGTGCCAGCAGTCCGTGGCGGACAGGGGGGGGTGAGACCCAGTACTTC.

V and J are TRBV6-1 and TRBJ2-3; D may correspond to TRBD1 or TRBD2 (5 bases each). Trimming removed 3 bases at V and 4 bases at J, with 8 bases between. This CDR3 is 13 amino acids long. The germline CDR1 and CDR2 sequences are MNHNS and SASEGT. For the CDR3, the DNA is TGTGCCAGCAGTGACCGGGGCCCAGATACGCAGTATTTT. The encoded protein is CASSDRGPDTQYF.

This clonotype was found many times. The V call is TRBV6-1, the J call TRBJ1-3; D gene unclear. CDR1 is MNHNS and CDR2 is SASEGT in the germline V gene. CDR3 length: 16 amino acids. The V gene lost 5 bases and the J gene lost 0 bases, with 14 bases spanning the gap. The CDR3 sequence is CASSYNDGSSGNTIYF. For the CDR3, the DNA is TGTGCCAGCAGTTATAACGACGGTAGCTCTGGAAACACCATATATTTT.

This clonotype was counted a few times. The rearrangement uses TRBV6-2 or TRBV6-3 and TRBJ2-2, with D hard to call. V dropped 0 bases and J dropped 4 bases, with 6 bases sitting between them. The CDR3 has 14 residues. Germline CDR1 MNHEY, CDR2 SVGEGT. The CDR3 nucleotides read TGTGCCAGCAGTTACTCTAGCATCACCGGGGAGCTGTTTTTT. It encodes CASSYSSITGELFF.

The chain carries TRBV19 and TRBJ2-7, with TRBD1 matching over 7 bases. Looked up from germline, CDR1 is LNHDA and CDR2 is SQIVND (reference sequence). The CDR3 totals 15 residues. Trimming took 5 bases from V and 2 from J; bases not matched to a gene: 9. CDR3 in amino acids: CASSAYGQDAYEQYF. Here the CDR3 DNA reads TGTGCCAGTAGTGCCTACGGACAGGACGCCTACGAGCAGTACTTC.

This clonotype came up a few times. The chain combines TRBV3-1 with TRBJ2-1; 7 bases align to TRBD2. Germline V gene lookup returns CDR1 LGHDT and CDR2 YNNKEL (reference sequence). The CDR3 has 20 residues. The V segment lost 0 bases and the J segment 0 bases; nucleotides outside the gene matches: 14. CDR3 in amino acids: CASSQDLPDRGGSSYNEQFF. The CDR3 DNA reads TGTGCCAGCAGCCAAGATCTCCCGGATCGGGGCGGGAGCTCCTACAATGAGCAGTTCTTC.

This clonotype was seen many times. The chain couples TRBV7-8 to TRBJ2-7; D possibly corresponds to TRBD2 (5 bases). Germline lookup yields CDR1 SGHVS and CDR2 FQNEAQ. Trimming stripped 5 bases from V and 0 bases from J, with 14 bases between. This CDR3 has 15 residues. The CDR3 is CASSLYRTGSYEQYF. The CDR3 region has the DNA TGTGCCAGCAGCCTATACCGGACTGGCTCCTACGAGCAGTACTTC. The complete variable domain, with remaining parts taken from reference TRBV7-8 and TRBJ2-7, reads GAGVSQSPRYKVAKRGQDVALRCDPISGHVSLFWYQQALGQGPEFLTYFQNEAQLDKSGLPSDRFFAERPEGSVSTLKIQRTQQEDSAVYLCASSLYRTGSYEQYFGPGTRLTVT.

J is TRBJ1-2 and V is TRBV7-9; D is unresolved. The CDR3 runs to 14 residues. The V end lost 3 bases, the J end lost 7 bases, and 15 bases lay between the germline ends. CDR1 is SEHNR, CDR2 FQNEAQ, per germline (reference sequence). The DNA for the CDR3 is TGTGCCAGCAGCTTGGATCATGAGAATGGTGGCTACACCTTC. Its protein product is CASSLDHENGGYTF.

A few counts support this clonotype. The V gene is TRBV19, the J gene TRBJ1-1, with D perhaps matching TRBD1 (5 bases). Germline lookup yields CDR1 LNHDA and CDR2 SQIVND (reference sequence). V lost 4 bases, J lost 3 bases, and 15 bases lay in between. The CDR3 extends over 15 amino acids. CDR3 nucleotides: TGTGCCAGTAGTAGTCCCGGGGCGCCGGACACTGAAGCTTTCTTT. Protein product: CASSSPGAPDTEAFF.